A single sample is the source of the 16 T cell receptor beta chains below, sequenced in a study of type 1 and type 2 diabetes patients. Genomic DNA was the PCR template. The TCR beta CDR3 region was amplified using 30 forward and 13 reverse primers. From the multiplex PCR reads, TCRdb called clonotypes with MiXCR, one entry per CDR3 protein. The table records approximately 260,000 distinct CDR3 sequences, approximately 50% of them present only once. Material: peripheral blood mononuclear cells (PBMCs). Receptor source: a man between 18 and 35 years old with type 2 diabetes.

The J gene is TRBJ2-5, the V gene TRBV2, with 7 bases that match TRBD2. The last part of the DNA fits TRBJ2-1 better; the J call may be wrong. Germline V gives CDR1 SNHLY, CDR2 FYNNEI. The CDR3 is 15 amino acids. The chain's CDR3 is CASSPRAGPRDEQFF. CDR3 nucleotides: TGTGCCAGCAGCCCACGAGCGGGACCCCGGGATGAGCAGTTCTTC.

At least ten counts were recorded for this clonotype. The V and J genes are TRBV2 and TRBJ1-5, with a tentative D call TRBD1 (6 bases). Germline V gene lookup returns CDR1 SNHLY and CDR2 FYNNEI. The CDR3 covers 15 residues. V lost 5 bases and J lost 3, with 14 bases in between. CDR3 in DNA: TGTGCCAGCAGTCGAGAACAGGGAAACAATCAGCCCCAGCATTTT. Its translation is CASSREQGNNQPQHF.

This clonotype was observed at least ten times. V and J are TRBV28 and TRBJ2-1; D perhaps matches TRBD1 (5 bases). Germline loops: CDR1 MDHEN, CDR2 SYDVKM. The CDR3 is 12 residues long. Trimming shortened V by 3 bases and J by 7 bases, and 7 bases separated the two germline ends. The CDR3 bases are TGTGCCAGCAGTTTGCAGGGAAATGAGCAGTTCTTC. This gives the protein CASSLQGNEQFF.

This chain's CDR3 is CSATIHRAGTGELFF. For the CDR3, the DNA is TGCAGTGCGACCATTCACAGGGCGGGGACCGGGGAGCTGTTTTTT. The chain recombines TRBV20-1 with TRBJ2-2; either TRBD1 or TRBD2 may supply D (6 bases each). The V end was cut by 6 bases, the J end by 5 bases, with 19 bases between. The CDR3 is 15 amino acids. The germline V gene encodes CDR1 DFQATT and CDR2 SNEGSKA (reference sequence).

J is TRBJ2-2 and V is TRBV10-2, with unresolved D. The V end was cut by 7 bases, the J end by 3 bases, with 9 bases between. There are 13 residues in the CDR3. CDR1 is WSHSY, CDR2 SAAADI, per germline. CDR3 DNA: TGCGCCAGCATGGACCGGGACACCGGGGAGCTGTTTTTT. It yields the protein CASMDRDTGELFF.

This rearrangement joins TRBV24-1 to TRBJ2-7; no firm D call. Deletions cut 6 bases from V and 3 bases from J, with 14 bases between. In germline, CDR1 is KGHDR, CDR2 SFDVKD. The CDR3 extends over 14 amino acids. The CDR3 loop reads CATSPETLGYEQYF. In DNA form, the CDR3 reads TGTGCCACCAGTCCGGAGACTTTGGGCTACGAGCAGTACTTC.

V and J are TRBV15 and TRBJ2-1; 8 bases align to TRBD2. Germline V CDR1 and CDR2: LNHNV, YYDKDF (reference sequence). Unmatched junction bases numbered 14, after V lost 8 bases and J lost 5 bases. The CDR3 is made up of 16 amino acids. The CDR3 loop reads CATQLQRLARDNEQFF. CDR3 bases: TGTGCCACCCAACTCCAGCGACTAGCGAGGGACAATGAGCAGTTCTTC.

The table lists this clonotype with a few counts. V usage is TRBV30 and J usage is TRBJ1-1, with D maybe TRBD1 (5 bases). V was cut by 3 bases and J by 10 bases, with 27 bases left in between. The CDR3 sequence is 16 residues long. Germline V gene data show CDR1 as GTSNPN and CDR2 as SVGIG (reference sequence). CDR3 residues: CAWSGVVAGLGDIAFF. CDR3 in DNA: TGTGCCTGGAGCGGCGTCGTGGCAGGGCTGGGGGATATAGCTTTCTTT. Full variable domain (rest looked up from reference TRBV30 and TRBJ1-1): SQTIHQWPATLVQPVGSPLSLECTVEGTSNPNLYWYRQAAGRGLQLLFYSVGIGQISSEVPQNLSASRPQDRQFILSSKKLLLSDSGFYLCAWSGVVAGLGDIAFFGQGTRLTVV.

In its sample, this clonotype was seen a few times. This sequence joins TRBV13 and TRBJ1-2; possibly TRBD1 for D (5 bases). Germline CDR1 reads PRHDT; CDR2 reads FYEKMQ (reference sequence). The CDR3 consists of 13 residues. The germline V and J ends were trimmed by 1 base and 8 bases, with 11 bases remaining between them. DNA for the CDR3: TGTGCCAGCAGCTTAGTCTCCTCAGGGGGCTACACCTTC. This gives the protein CASSLVSSGGYTF.

The chain employs TRBV28 and TRBJ2-7; 8 nucleotides align to TRBD1. Germline CDR1 MDHEN, CDR2 SYDVKM. Trimming removed 6 bases from V and 3 bases from J; junction bases left unmatched: 7. CDR3 length: 14 residues. CDR3 in DNA: TGTGCCAGCAGCGGACAGGGTTTGGGCTACGAGCAGTACTTC. Translated, it gives CASSGQGLGYEQYF. The whole variable domain, remainder taken from reference TRBV28 and TRBJ2-7, is DVKVTQSSRYLVKRTGEKVFLECVQDMDHENMFWYRQDPGLGLRLIYFSYDVKMKEKGDIPEGYSVSREKKERFSLILESASTNQTSMYLCASSGQGLGYEQYFGPGTRLTVT.

This clonotype has only a few counts. A read error may produce the germline difference seen at one junction end. V gene TRBV5-1 combines with J gene TRBJ1-6; TRBD1 is a possible D gene (5 bases). Germline V gives CDR1 SGHRS, CDR2 YFSETQ. The CDR3 has 15 residues. CDR3 sequence (DNA): TGTGCCAGCACTAAGCGGGGGGTTATGAATTCACCCCTCCACTTT. Translation: CASTKRGVMNSPLHF.

This rearrangement joins TRBV6-5 to TRBJ1-5; 8 bases match TRBD1. The trim removed 6 bases at V and 2 bases at J, leaving 6 bases unmatched. CDR1 is MNHEY and CDR2 is SVGAGI in the germline V gene. This CDR3 is built from 15 residues. CDR3 protein: CASSTDRGGNQPQHF. Written as DNA, the CDR3 is TGTGCCAGCAGCACCGACAGGGGTGGCAATCAGCCCCAGCATTTT.

The chain has TRBV6-7 and TRBJ1-4; D may be TRBD1 (6 bases). TRBV6-7 is assigned to the ORF class and has an uncertain function. The CDR3 spans 17 residues. V shed 6 bases and J shed 8 bases, with 25 bases lying between them. The CDR3 DNA is TGTGCCAGCAGGGGCAGGGGAACCCCTTTCGCGCGGGAAAAACTGTTTTTT. Amino acid sequence: CASRGRGTPFAREKLFF.

V is TRBV28 and J is TRBJ1-2, with TRBD1 identical over 7 bases. Germline lookup yields CDR1 MDHEN and CDR2 SYDVKM. The J segment lost 0 bases and the V segment lost 8 bases, leaving 6 bases of the junction unmatched. The CDR3 extends over 14 amino acids. CDR3 loop: CASRTTGANYGYTF. Here the CDR3 DNA reads TGTGCCAGCCGAACAACAGGGGCTAACTATGGCTACACCTTC.

This clonotype was counted only a few times. The chain is built from TRBV5-6 and TRBJ1-1, with D uncertain. Germline V gene lookup returns CDR1 SGHDT and CDR2 YYEEEE. With 4 bases removed from V and 0 bases from J, the gap between germline ends came to 7 bases. CDR3 length equals 13 residues. The CDR3 nucleotides read TGTGCCAGCAGCCCCCGGGTGAACACTGAAGCTTTCTTT. Protein: CASSPRVNTEAFF.

The DNA of the CDR3 is TGTGCCAGCACCCCTGGACTAGCGGGTGCTTACATCTCCTACGAGCAGTACTTC. Amino acids: CASTPGLAGAYISYEQYF. The genes are TRBV2 and TRBJ2-7; TRBD2 matches 11 bases. J gave up 0 bases and V 7 bases, and 14 bases lay outside the gene matches. This CDR3 has 18 amino acids. Germline CDR1 SNHLY, CDR2 FYNNEI.